One sample yielded the 10 T cell receptor beta chains listed below, sequenced in a study of T cells in Graves' hyperthyroidism and ophthalmopathy. The investigators amplified TCR beta CDR3 regions from RNA transcripts. The TCR CDR3 first-round RT-PCR relied on the HTBI primer set. TCRdb re-called the multiplex PCR reads through MiXCR, storing one row per CDR3 protein. Of some 370,000 distinct CDR3 sequences in the sample, about 15% were seen once. Sequencing used blood. All receptors derive from a woman in her twenties or thirties with Graves' hyperthyroidism that later progressed to Graves' ophthalmopathy.

This clonotype was recorded at least ten times. This chain joins TRBV18 and TRBJ2-5, with D possibly being TRBD1 (6 bases). CDR1 KGHSH and CDR2 LQKENI come from the germline V gene. Trimming removed 4 bases from V and 4 bases from J, with 13 bases in between. The CDR3 sequence is 14 residues long. CDR3 DNA sequence: TGTGCCAGCTCACGCCCGGGACAAGGAGAGACCCAGTACTTC. Amino acids: CASSRPGQGETQYF.

Many counts were recorded for this clonotype. The chain carries TRBV5-5 and TRBJ2-3, with 9 nucleotides matching TRBD2. V gave up 3 bases and J gave up 3 bases; unmatched junction bases: 2. CDR1 and CDR2 (germline): SGHKS, YYEKEE (reference sequence). This CDR3 contains 14 residues. The CDR3 region is CASSYGLATDTQYF. The CDR3 nucleotides read TGTGCCAGCAGCTACGGACTAGCGACAGATACGCAGTATTTT. Variable domain in full (rest from reference TRBV5-5 and TRBJ2-3): DAGVTQSPTHLIKTRGQQVTLRCSPISGHKSVSWYQQVLGQGPQFIFQYYEKEERGRGNFPDRFSARQFPNYSSELNVNALLLGDSALYLCASSYGLATDTQYFGPGTRLTVL.

The chain couples TRBV7-2 to TRBJ2-1; the D is unclear. CDR1 is SGHTA, CDR2 FQGNSA, per germline. With 2 bases removed from V and 5 bases from J, the gap between germline ends came to 16 bases. This CDR3 is 16 amino acids long. Here the CDR3 reads CASSLNMVYSNNEQFF. The CDR3 nucleotides read TGTGCCAGCAGCTTAAACATGGTGTACAGCAACAATGAGCAGTTCTTC.

V usage is TRBV7-3 and J usage is TRBJ1-1; TRBD1 is a possible D gene (6 bases). V was pared by 2 bases and J by 7 bases, with 14 bases between. This CDR3 region has 14 residues. CDR1 and CDR2 from the germline V gene are SGHTA and FQGTGA. The CDR3 sequence is CASSLFGTSNEAFF. The CDR3, as DNA: TGTGCCAGCAGCTTATTTGGGACATCCAATGAAGCTTTCTTT.

This clonotype was recorded once. A much larger clonotype is one base distant, so this may be a read error. The chain employs TRBV7-2 and TRBJ2-1; no clear D. Germline lookup yields CDR1 SGHTA and CDR2 FQGNSA. This CDR3 contains 15 residues. CDR3 amino acids: CAGSSWDLGNNEQFF. CDR3 coding DNA: TGTGCCGGCAGCTCGTGGGATCTAGGAAACAATGAGCAGTTCTTC.

The chain combines TRBV7-6 with TRBJ1-1; 9 bases are shared with TRBD1. The V and J ends lost 4 bases and 3 bases, in that order; junction bases with no gene match: 6. Germline V lookup: CDR1 SGHVS, CDR2 FNYEAQ. The CDR3 sequence is 15 residues long. The CDR3 loop is CASSSTGGEDTEAFF. DNA for the CDR3: TGTGCCAGCAGCTCGACAGGGGGAGAGGACACTGAAGCTTTCTTT.

Notes on this clonotype: A much larger clone differs by one base, so this may be a read error. This sequence joins TRBV30 and TRBJ2-7; TRBD1 matches at 11 bases. The CDR3 length is 14 residues. Germline V CDR1 and CDR2: GTSNPN, SVGIG (reference sequence). Germline trimming cut 2 bases from V and 8 bases from J; bases unmatched to any gene: 8. The CDR3 here is CAWSSGQGAIKQYF. CDR3 coding DNA: TGTGCCTGGAGTAGCGGACAGGGGGCAATCAAGCAGTACTTC.

This clonotype has only a few counts. Compared with germline, one end of the junction differs, possibly owing to a read error. The rearrangement links TRBV6-1 to TRBJ1-6; no reliable D call. CDR1 is MNHNS, CDR2 SASEGT, per germline. The CDR3 consists of 14 residues. The DNA for the CDR3 is TGTGCCAGCAGGGGTGACGGTCCCTATTCGCCCCTCCACTTT. This translates into CASRGDGPYSPLHF.

Ten or more counts support this clonotype. This chain links TRBV25-1 with TRBJ2-7; D call uncertain. The CDR3 sequence is 14 residues long. The germline gives CDR1 MGHDK, CDR2 SYGVNS. Trimming left V 1 base short and J 4 bases short, with 11 bases between. Here the CDR3 DNA reads TGTGCCAGCAGTGAATTGAAGGAGTATTACGAGCAGTACTTC. It encodes CASSELKEYYEQYF.

V and J are TRBV5-1 and TRBJ2-7; the D gene is possibly TRBD1 (5 bases). V lost 10 bases to trimming and J lost 5 bases, with 19 bases between them. The CDR3 is 13 residues long. In germline, CDR1 is SGHRS, CDR2 YFSETQ. Here the CDR3 reads CAYLGQLSNEQYF. The CDR3 region has the DNA TGCGCCTATTTGGGGCAGTTGTCTAACGAGCAGTACTTC.